This T cell receptor (beta chain) was profiled in a study of blood T cell repertoires in COVID-19. Across the study: COVID-19 samples from acute and convalescent phases originated in the United States, Italy and Spain. PBMCs, B-cell-depleted T cells, or T cells provided the cDNA or gDNA that made up the material.

Germline trimming cut 2 bases from V and 4 bases from J; bases unmatched to any gene: 1. CDR1 and CDR2 (germline): MGHDK, SYGVNS. The CDR3 length is 13 residues. As handled by the study authors: Scientists estimated how many nucleated cells there were by amplifying reference gene primers. Generated by immunoSEQ multiplex PCR, the TCRdb table keeps only in-frame clones and is missing some. V and J calls and clone size follow that table, whereas D and trimming were derived from the DNA. This table has 100,000 to 150,000 clones, roughly 72% appearing once. The clonotype was recovered from a man between 60 and 70 years old with acute or convalescent COVID-19. Sequencing was done on a sample of peripheral blood. The chain links TRBV25-1 to TRBJ1-2; 7 nucleotides agree with TRBD1. CDR3 coding DNA: TGTGCCAGCAGTGAAACAGGGGCCTATGGCTACACCTTC. This sequence encodes CASSETGAYGYTF.